This T cell receptor beta chain was identified during a study of blood T cell repertoires in COVID-19. About the research overall: Researchers got acute and convalescent COVID-19 samples from the United States, Italy and Spain. The analysed material was cDNA or gDNA that came from T cells, B-cell-depleted T cells, or PBMCs.

Authors' analysis steps: The assay estimated nucleated cells by amplifying reference gene primers. Only in-frame clones appear in the TCRdb table, and some are missing; sequencing was by immunoSEQ multiplex PCR. For V, J and clone size, that table is used; D and trimming come from the DNA. The sample lists approximately 200,000 clones; around 83% were seen once. CDR3 length: 14 amino acids. V was trimmed by 6 bases and J by 4 bases, leaving 15 bases between them. The germline V gene has CDR1 ENHRY and CDR2 SYGVKD. This receptor was obtained from a man aged 35 to 55 with acute or convalescent COVID-19. This chain uses TRBV10-3 with TRBJ1-1; a possible D gene is TRBD1 (5 bases). The sample taken for sequencing was peripheral blood. In nucleotides, the CDR3 is TGTGCCATCAGGTCCGCGGGGGATATCACTGAAGCTTTCTTT. It is translated as CAIRSAGDITEAFF.